This TCR beta chain is from a study of identical twins (dated by TCRdb to 2016 to 2017). Background on the whole study: TCR alpha and beta repertoires from monozygotic twins, unrelated adults of various ages and cord blood were deep-sequenced to test whether fetal clonotypes persist. Replicate twin experiments were performed at different times using different library preparation protocols to rule out contamination.

This clonotype showed up many times. The specificity of this receptor is unknown. Per-base qualities were not stored, and no clone one base away is much larger. Only healthy Caucasian donors were included. The researchers also sequenced three unrelated adults who were not twins: a male aged 18 to 29, a male aged 50 to 59, and a female aged 50 to 59. Miltenyi CD45RO+ enrichment and human naive T-cell isolation kits were used to isolate memory (CD45RO+) and naive T cells from PBMC. Results the study describes overall, beyond this receptor: The excess sharing between twins in beta out-of-frame sequences was weaker because fewer shared sequences reduced the signal-to-noise ratio. Abundant cord blood beta clonotypes had fewer insertions, young adult naive repertoires showed a similar but weaker trend, and memory repertoires showed no such trend. Recombination models systematically underestimated out-of-frame TCR alpha sharing in monozygotic twins but agreed with sharing between unrelated individuals. Zero-insertion analyses could be partly confounded by invariant T cells such as MAIT and iNKT, though diverse VJ usage argued against such confounding for most clonotypes. Out-of-frame TCR alpha sequences shared between twins showed an excess of low generation-probability sequences compared with coincidental sharing between unrelated individuals. Because the same donors could not be followed over many years, conclusions were based on cross-sectional statistical analysis.

Libraries were built with 5' RACE. Sequenced on an Illumina HiSeq 2000. A universal primer binding site was introduced by template switching, and a unique molecular identifier was present in the final cDNA, enabling accurate counting of TCR cDNA molecules. Specific primers in the conserved constant-segment region were used to synthesize first-strand cDNA for TCR alpha and beta chains. To control for contamination, each cDNA library was double barcoded with a SMART-Mk sample barcode plus Illumina barcodes. TruSeq adapter sequences, together with Illumina sample barcodes, were added in two successive PCR steps. TCR alpha and beta cDNA libraries were sequenced on the Illumina HiSeq platform with custom primers. The authors processed their data as follows. Raw reads were processed with MiGEC to extract unique molecular identifiers, and MiXCR was used to determine CDR3 positions. For each individual, recombination models were inferred using an EM algorithm with the repgenHMM and IGoR tools. Shared clonotype analysis was performed with the tcR package in R, normalizing sharing by the product of cloneset sizes. To study raw recombination without the effects of thymic and clonal selection, out-of-frame nonproductive sequences were analyzed. TCRdb ran its own pipeline on the public reads, namely fastp trimming at Q25 and MiXCR clone calling, and kept in-frame beta chains. CDR3 protein duplicates are merged, each entry listing the most common genes and DNA. The V and J calls and clone size are TCRdb's, not the authors'. The sample yields 400,000 or so distinct CDR3 sequences; approximately 8.7% were counted once. The ten most abundant clones make up about 9.1% of the sample.

The receptor's source is a woman in her forties or fifties in good health. Material for sequencing was naive T cells sorted from blood. The cell subset or site label here, explained by the study, means: cells isolated with a human naive T-cell isolation kit.

The CDR3 protein is CASSWGHTGGEQYF. The DNA sequence follows: TGTGCCAGCAGCTGGGGGCACACAGGGGGCGAGCAGTACTTC. The chain uses TRBV7-9 and TRBJ2-7; 8 central bases correspond to TRBD1. From a lookup of the germline V gene (reference sequence), CDR1 and CDR2 are SEHNR and FQNEAQ. The junction shows trimming of 4 bases on V and 6 bases on J, and the gene matches do not reach 8 bases of it. Its CDR3 holds 14 amino acids, cysteine through phenylalanine. Of all the DNA, just the CDR3 is kept, 42 bases in frame from base 1.